This T cell receptor beta chain appears in the sequencing data of a study of monozygotic twins with inflammatory bowel disease. The CDR3 has 15 residues. Eight distinct reactions (per sample) were used to make the cDNA. Using TCRalpha and TCRbeta cDNA, the researchers carried out two nested PCRs that lasted approximately 16 and 10 cycles. After re-calling the 5' RACE reads, TCRdb lists one entry per CDR3 protein, DNA absent. The specimen's table records 300,000 to 400,000 distinct CDR3 sequences. One blood sample of roughly 2.5 ml was taken from each donor. The chain has TRBV12-3 or TRBV12-4 and TRBJ2-1; TCRdb's D call of TRBD1 is untestable without DNA. This clonotype originated in a human donor with ulcerative colitis or Crohn's disease, or a healthy co-twin of an affected twin (not recorded which). The sequenced material came from blood. CDR3 in amino acids: CASSFTGTGYNEQFF.